The 18 T cell receptor beta chains below come from one sample, sequenced in a study of shared clonotypes between healthy human individuals. Produced via immunoSEQ multiplex PCR; TCRdb's table is partial and in-frame only. The table has 1,400,000 or so clones, less than 99% seen once. Source material: naive CD4+ T cells sorted from blood. Subset given: CD45RA+ positively selected. All receptors derive from a man aged 25-45 years in good health.

The chain joins TRBV14 to TRBJ2-7, with TRBD2 as a possible D gene (6 bases). The CDR3 is 16 residues long. Germline loops: CDR1 SGHDN, CDR2 FVKESK. The V end lost 0 bases, the J end lost 2 bases, and 14 bases lay between the germline ends. CDR3 amino acids: CASSQDAGRLPYEQYF. Here the CDR3 DNA reads TGTGCCAGCAGCCAAGATGCAGGGAGGTTACCCTACGAGCAGTACTTC.

The V call is TRBV5-6, the J call TRBJ2-3, with D uncertain. The CDR3 totals 12 residues. In germline, CDR1 is SGHDT, CDR2 YYEEEE. V was cut by 1 base and J by 4 bases, with 4 bases left in between. The CDR3 DNA is TGTGCCAGCAGCTTGAGCGCAGATACGCAGTATTTT. Its protein is CASSLSADTQYF.

DNA for the CDR3: TGTGCCAGCAGCTTAGCGGTGATAGCGGGAGGAGTCCGCAATGAGCAGTTCTTC. This gives the protein CASSLAVIAGGVRNEQFF. The chain recombines TRBV7-8 with TRBJ2-1; TRBD2 matches at 10 bases. V gave up 0 bases and J gave up 6 bases; unmatched junction bases: 11. Germline values: CDR1 SGHVS, CDR2 FQNEAQ. CDR3 length equals 18 residues.

The chain is built from TRBV28 and TRBJ1-1; no reliable D call. Germline V gives CDR1 MDHEN, CDR2 SYDVKM. Deletions cut 6 bases from V and 2 bases from J, with 10 bases between. The CDR3 runs 13 residues. CDR3 coding DNA: TGTGCCAGCAGGCCGACACCTAACACTGAAGCTTTCTTT. Translated: CASRPTPNTEAFF.

The chain recombines TRBV10-3 with TRBJ1-5, with 8 bases that match TRBD1. Germline CDR1 is ENHRY and CDR2 is SYGVKD. V lost 10 bases, J lost 4 bases, and 3 bases stayed unmatched. The CDR3 consists of 12 residues. CDR3 sequence (DNA): TGTGCCAGCGGACAGGGAAATCAGCCCCAGCATTTT. This encodes CASGQGNQPQHF.

V and J are TRBV4-1 and TRBJ1-4; 7 bases are a match to TRBD1. The CDR3 runs 14 residues. Losses at the gene ends were 3 bases for V and 5 bases for J; bases not matched to a gene: 3. Germline V gene sequence: CDR1 MGHRA, CDR2 YSYEKL. The CDR3 spells CASSQETGNEKLFF. The DNA for the CDR3 is TGCGCCAGCAGCCAGGAGACAGGGAATGAAAAACTGTTTTTT.

This clone was recorded only once. The chain recombines TRBV12-1 with TRBJ2-3. TRBV12-1 is a known pseudogene. The CDR3 is 11 amino acids. The CDR3 DNA follows: TGTGCCAGCATCTTCACAGATACGCAGTATTTT. This translates into CASIFTDTQYF.

V gene TRBV4-2 combines with J gene TRBJ2-1; 12 positions agree with TRBD2. There are 15 residues in the CDR3. The germline gives CDR1 LGHNA, CDR2 YNFKEQ. V gave up 0 bases and J gave up 7 bases; unmatched junction bases: 1. The CDR3 DNA sequence: TGTGCCAGCAGCCAAGATCTAGCGGGAGGGAATGAGCAGTTCTTC. As protein: CASSQDLAGGNEQFF.

The table lists this clone with a few counts. This chain joins TRBV6-5 and TRBJ2-7; D may be TRBD1 or TRBD2 (5 bases each). The CDR3 is 13 residues long. The V gene's germline CDR1 is MNHEY and CDR2 SVGAGI. Trimming cost V 6 bases and J 3 bases, with 12 bases left between them. The chain's CDR3 is CASRGTGRYEQYF. In DNA form, the CDR3 reads TGTGCCAGCAGGGGGACGGGGCGCTACGAGCAGTACTTC.

This chain joins TRBV21-1 and TRBJ2-1; the D call in the table, TRBD2, was not verified against the DNA. TRBV21-1 is deemed a pseudogene. The CDR3 runs to 12 residues. CDR3 in amino acids: CASSKGPEEQFF. Here the CDR3 DNA reads TGTGCCAGCAGCAAAGGCCCGGAGGAGCAGTTCTTC.

The chain uses TRBV7-2 and TRBJ2-1, with a possible D match to TRBD2 (6 bases). Germline V gene lookup returns CDR1 SGHTA and CDR2 FQGNSA. V was pared by 1 base and J by 4 bases, with 11 bases between. This CDR3 has 15 amino acids. CDR3 in DNA: TGTGCCAGCAGCTTAGTGCTAGCGACATACAATGAGCAGTTCTTC. It is translated as CASSLVLATYNEQFF.

As for this clone: This sample includes further DNA sequences coding for the same CDR3. The chain couples TRBV5-1 to TRBJ1-1, with unresolved D. CDR1 and CDR2 from the germline V gene are SGHRS and YFSETQ. CDR3 size: 11 residues. Trimming removed 0 bases from V and 3 bases from J, with 0 bases in between. CDR3 sequence (DNA): TGCGCCAGCAGCTTGGACACTGAAGCTTTCTTT. Encoded protein: CASSLDTEAFF.

This clone showed up just once. The rearrangement uses TRBV30 and TRBJ1-5; D ambiguous. Looked up from germline, CDR1 is GTSNPN and CDR2 is SVGIG (reference sequence). V was pared by 0 bases and J by 7 bases, with 10 bases between. This CDR3 has 13 residues. In DNA form, the CDR3 reads TGTGCCTGGAGTGTCGGGTCACGGCAGCCCCAGCATTTT. This gives the protein CAWSVGSRQPQHF.

The chain couples TRBV11-3 to TRBJ2-1, with D hard to call. V was cut by 4 bases and J by 10 bases, with 14 bases left in between. CDR3 length equals 13 residues. CDR1 and CDR2 from the germline V gene are SGHNT and YENEEA. The CDR3 DNA sequence: TGTGCCAGCAGCTCTAGTCCACTAAGCGAGCAGTTCTTC. Translating it yields CASSSSPLSEQFF.

The chain combines TRBV30 with TRBJ2-7; no firm D call. V lost 3 bases to trimming and J lost 6 bases, with 9 bases between them. Looked up from germline, CDR1 is GTSNPN and CDR2 is SVGIG (reference sequence). The CDR3 has 11 amino acids. The DNA of the CDR3 is TGTGCCTGGAGCCATGGGGTCGAGCAGTACTTC. As protein: CAWSHGVEQYF. Together with reference TRBV30 and TRBJ2-7, the CDR3 gives the full variable domain: SQTIHQWPATLVQPVGSPLSLECTVEGTSNPNLYWYRQAAGRGLQLLFYSVGIGQISSEVPQNLSASRPQDRQFILSSKKLLLSDSGFYLCAWSHGVEQYFGPGTRLTVT.

This sequence joins TRBV27 and TRBJ1-1; 8 bases agree with TRBD1. Germline CDR1 and CDR2: MNHEY and SMNVEV (reference sequence). After removal of 2 bases from V and 3 bases from J, the junction contained 5 bases not matched to a gene. The length of the CDR3 is 15 residues. CDR3 in amino acids: CASSLGRQGYTEAFF. The CDR3, as DNA: TGTGCCAGCAGTTTAGGGAGACAGGGGTACACTGAAGCTTTCTTT.

The rearrangement links TRBV15 to TRBJ1-1; D unclear. The V and J ends lost 1 base and 0 bases respectively, with 9 bases between them. Germline V gene lookup returns CDR1 LNHNV and CDR2 YYDKDF (reference sequence). The CDR3 sequence is 15 residues long. CDR3 nucleotide sequence: TGTGCCACCAGCAGAGGGTATCAGTTGAACACTGAAGCTTTCTTT. Its translation: CATSRGYQLNTEAFF.

This clone occurred once. This sequence joins TRBV7-2 and TRBJ2-7; 11 nucleotides line up with TRBD2. Germline V gene sequence: CDR1 SGHTA, CDR2 FQGNSA. V shed 3 bases, J shed 4 bases, and the junction held 8 bases outside the gene matches. The CDR3 spans 16 residues. This chain's CDR3 is CASSFQAGTSGYEQYF. CDR3 DNA sequence: TGTGCCAGCAGCTTCCAAGCCGGGACTAGCGGATACGAGCAGTACTTC.